This note documents a single T cell receptor beta chain sequence. Its antigen is undetermined. A sample-barcoded 5' primer and a J-beta primer mix were used in a second PCR of about 7 to 11 cycles. A template-switch adaptor containing 12 random nucleotides labeled each cDNA molecule. TCRdb re-analysed the 5' RACE reads in MiXCR, keeping a single row per CDR3 protein. There are roughly 730,000 distinct CDR3 sequences in the sample; roughly 56% occur only once, and roughly 26% lies in the top ten. The data are from a study of blood T cells in healthy people across ages. Losses at the gene ends were 5 bases for V and 7 bases for J; bases not matched to a gene: 5. Germline V gene sequence: CDR1 DFQATT, CDR2 SNEGSKA (reference sequence). The CDR3 sequence is 14 residues long. Findings of the study overall: It was found that TCR beta diversity correlated strongly with the percentage of naive T cells.

This sequence was found in a middle-aged man in good health. V usage is TRBV20-1 and J usage is TRBJ2-1; 13 positions match TRBD2. The sample comprised blood. CDR3 DNA sequence: TGCAGTGCTGCGACTAGCGGGAGGAGAAATGAGCAGTTCTTC. The encoded protein is CSAATSGRRNEQFF.